A selection of T cell receptor beta chains follows, all from one sample in a study of blood T cell repertoires in COVID-19. Sequenced by immunoSEQ multiplex PCR; TCRdb stores in-frame clones only, minus some. The data hold about 190,000 clones, with about 81% observed a single time. The specimen was peripheral blood. These receptor sequences come from a woman over 75 with COVID-19, enrolled during active disease. Each CDR3 is given with its conserved first and last residue. D genes are given only for firm matches.

DNA,CDR3,V,D,J
TGTGCCACCAGCAGACCTACAGGGTTCTATGGCTACACCTTC,CATSRPTGFYGYTF,TRBV15,-,TRBJ1-2
TGTGCCAGCAGCCAAGCAGGGGCCCCCTACAATGAGCAGTTCTTC,CASSQAGAPYNEQFF,TRBV3-1/TRBV3-2,-,TRBJ2-1
TGTGCCAGCAGCCGAACGGACAGGGACTATGGCTACACCTTC,CASSRTDRDYGYTF,TRBV3-1/TRBV3-2,TRBD1,TRBJ1-2
TGCGCCAGCAGCTTGTCGGGACAGCCGGCCCACGAGCAGTACTTC,CASSLSGQPAHEQYF,TRBV5-1,TRBD1,TRBJ2-7
TGTGCCATCAGTGAGGGCCAGGGCAAGGATCAGCCCCAGCATTTT,CAISEGQGKDQPQHF,TRBV10-3,-,TRBJ1-5
TGTGCCAGCAGCCTACTAGCGGAAGGTCGCAATGAGCAGTTCTTC,CASSLLAEGRNEQFF,TRBV5-6,TRBD2,TRBJ2-1
TGTGCCAGCAGTTACAGTAGCTCTGGGGCCAACGTCCTGACTTTC,CASSYSSSGANVLTF,TRBV6-5,-,TRBJ2-6
TGTGCCAGCAGTTATCTCCCGGACAGGGGGAATCAGCCCCAGCATTTT,CASSYLPDRGNQPQHF,TRBV6-2/TRBV6-3,TRBD1,TRBJ1-5
TGTGCCAGCAGTTACCAAGTCGGGAGAAATCAGCCCCAGCATTTT,CASSYQVGRNQPQHF,TRBV6-6,-,TRBJ1-5
TGCGCCAGCAGCTTTCGAAACAGGGGAGGCTACACCTTC,CASSFRNRGGYTF,TRBV4-1,TRBD1,TRBJ1-2